Following are 16 T cell receptor beta chains from one sample sequenced in a study of cytomegalovirus exposure and HLA in healthy donors. Use of 60 Vbeta and 13 Jbeta primers characterized the PCR. The repertoire was sequenced with immunoSEQ multiplex PCR; TCRdb's copy has only in-frame clones and lacks some. The sample consists of roughly 150,000 clones, around 80% of them appearing once. Sequencing input: PBMCs. The receptors here all came from a man in his forties or fifties in good health and CMV-seropositive.

This clone was seen more than once but under ten times. J is TRBJ1-2 and V is TRBV11-1; no clear D. V lost 1 base, J lost 3 bases, and 9 bases lay in between. The germline V gene has CDR1 SGHAT and CDR2 FQDESV (reference sequence). The CDR3 is 14 amino acids. CDR3 in amino acids: CASSLGNSDYGYTF. The CDR3 DNA follows: TGTGCCAGCAGCTTAGGGAATAGCGACTATGGCTACACCTTC. The full variable domain, with the rest looked up from reference TRBV11-1 and TRBJ1-2, is EAEVAQSPRYKITEKSQAVAFWCDPISGHATLYWYRQILGQGPELLVQFQDESVVDDSQLPKDRFSAERLKGVDSTLKIQPAELGDSAMYLCASSLGNSDYGYTFGSGTRLTVV.

Comment on this clone: The junction shows a germline mismatch at one end, possibly a read error. The chain employs TRBV5-5 and TRBJ1-1; perhaps TRBD1 as D (5 bases). The CDR3 is 18 residues long. The germline V gene has CDR1 SGHKS and CDR2 YYEKEE (reference sequence). CDR3 nucleotides: TGTGCCAGCAGCTTGGCGGCAGGGTTTAGTTTGGAGAACACTGGAGCTTTCTTT. Encoded protein: CASSLAAGFSLENTGAFF.

The rearrangement uses TRBV5-4 and TRBJ2-3, with 9 bases aligning to TRBD2. The germline V gene has CDR1 SGHNT and CDR2 YYREEE (reference sequence). The trim removed 4 bases at V and 4 bases at J, leaving 7 bases unmatched. This CDR3 is built from 15 residues. This CDR3 reads CASSDPASGADTQYF. CDR3 sequence (DNA): TGTGCCAGCAGCGACCCGGCTAGCGGGGCAGATACGCAGTATTTT.

DNA of the CDR3: TGTGCCAGCTCACCTAGGACTAGCGGCCAAGAGACCCAGTACTTC. This sequence encodes CASSPRTSGQETQYF. The chain couples TRBV18 to TRBJ2-5, with 10 bases aligning to TRBD2. The CDR3 loop spans 15 amino acids. The J segment lost 1 base and the V segment lost 3 bases, leaving 2 bases of the junction unmatched. Germline V gene data show CDR1 as KGHSH and CDR2 as LQKENI.

V is TRBV27 and J is TRBJ1-2, with D possibly matching TRBD1 (5 bases). Between the trimmed V and J ends, which lost 3 bases and 4 bases, there was a span of 15 bases. CDR1 is MNHEY, CDR2 SMNVEV, per germline (reference sequence). The CDR3 extends over 15 amino acids. CDR3 in DNA: TGTGCCAGCAGTTTTTCGGGCAGGGTAACCTATGGCTACACCTTC. It codes for CASSFSGRVTYGYTF.

This clone was recorded only once. This sequence joins TRBV18 and TRBJ1-4, with D perhaps matching TRBD1 (5 bases). The V end lost 4 bases, the J end lost 8 bases, and 23 bases lay between the germline ends. This CDR3 region has 17 residues. CDR1 is KGHSH, CDR2 LQKENI, per germline. CDR3 DNA: TGTGCCAGCTCACGTACCGGGACTGCCGTTTTAGAGGAAAAACTGTTTTTT. This gives the protein CASSRTGTAVLEEKLFF.

The V and J genes are TRBV19 and TRBJ1-1, with 10 bases that match TRBD1. CDR1 LNHDA and CDR2 SQIVND come from the germline V gene (reference sequence). The ends lost 5 bases at V and 4 bases at J; junction bases unmatched: 10. The CDR3 runs to 16 residues. CDR3 protein: CASSVPGQGLGTEAFF. Here the CDR3 DNA reads TGTGCCAGTAGTGTCCCGGGACAGGGGTTGGGCACTGAAGCTTTCTTT.

This chain uses TRBV4-2 with TRBJ1-1; perhaps TRBD1 as D (6 bases). The CDR3 consists of 14 residues. V lost 1 base and J lost 3, with 9 bases in between. Germline V CDR1 and CDR2: LGHNA, YNFKEQ. This chain's CDR3 is CASSQGQADTEAFF. The CDR3 DNA reads TGTGCCAGCAGCCAAGGACAGGCGGACACTGAAGCTTTCTTT.

The chain has TRBV27 and TRBJ2-5; TRBD1 might be the D (5 bases). Trimming left V 3 bases short and J 6 bases short, with 14 bases between. This CDR3 region has 14 residues. Looked up from germline, CDR1 is MNHEY and CDR2 is SMNVEV (reference sequence). CDR3 sequence (DNA): TGTGCCAGCAGTTTGGGCCAGGGCTTGCAGACCCAGTACTTC. Translated: CASSLGQGLQTQYF.

This clone appeared a few times. The gene calls are TRBV11-3 and TRBJ2-1; D unclear. V lost 2 bases, J lost 5 bases, and 7 bases lay in between. The CDR3 totals 13 residues. Germline CDR1 and CDR2: SGHNT and YENEEA. In nucleotides, the CDR3 is TGTGCCAGCAGCTTACCCCGGGACAATGAGCAGTTCTTC. As protein: CASSLPRDNEQFF. Filled out from reference TRBV11-3 and TRBJ2-1, the complete variable domain reads EAGVVQSPRYKIIEKKQPVAFWCNPISGHNTLYWYLQNLGQGPELLIRYENEEAVDDSQLPKDRFSAERLKGVDSTLKIQPAELGDSAVYLCASSLPRDNEQFFGPGTRLTVL.

This sequence joins TRBV5-8 and TRBJ2-1, with 13 bases that match TRBD2. Losses at the gene ends were 0 bases for V and 7 bases for J; bases not matched to a gene: 10. Per the germline V gene, CDR1 is SGHTS and CDR2 is YDEGEE. CDR3 length: 18 amino acids. The CDR3 DNA reads TGTGCCAGCAGCTTGGTTGGGCGGTGGACTAGCGGGAGTAATGAGCAGTTCTTC. Residues: CASSLVGRWTSGSNEQFF.

The CDR3 spells CASSQVNLVSTDTQYF. In DNA form, the CDR3 reads TGCGCCAGCAGCCAAGTTAATCTTGTTAGCACAGATACGCAGTATTTT. The V and J genes are TRBV4-1 and TRBJ2-3, with no clear D. The CDR3 is 16 residues long. The V end lost 1 base, the J end lost 0 bases, and 11 bases lay between the germline ends. CDR1 is MGHRA, CDR2 YSYEKL, per germline.

The V and J genes are TRBV5-4 and TRBJ1-2; TRBD1 agrees at 7 bases. CDR3 length: 13 residues. After removal of 4 bases from V and 6 bases from J, the junction contained 6 bases not matched to a gene. Germline V gives CDR1 SGHNT, CDR2 YYREEE (reference sequence). CDR3 loop: CASSRDRVNGYTF. For the CDR3, the DNA is TGTGCCAGCAGCCGCGACAGGGTGAATGGCTACACCTTC. Using reference TRBV5-4 and TRBJ1-2 for the parts outside the CDR3, the full variable domain is ETGVTQSPTHLIKTRGQQVTLRCSSQSGHNTVSWYQQALGQGPQFIFQYYREEENGRGNFPPRFSGLQFPNYSSELNVNALELDDSALYLCASSRDRVNGYTFGSGTRLTVV.

The V and J genes are TRBV5-4 and TRBJ2-2, with a weak D call TRBD2 (5 bases). CDR1 SGHNT and CDR2 YYREEE come from the germline V gene (reference sequence). Trimming removed 4 bases at V and 6 bases at J, with 16 bases between. The CDR3 sequence is 15 residues long. CDR3 DNA: TGTGCCAGCAGCCCTGGGGAGACGGTAGCCGGGGAGCTGTTTTTT. This encodes CASSPGETVAGELFF.

The chain recombines TRBV7-9 with TRBJ2-7; TRBD2 is a possible D gene (6 bases). From germline, CDR1 is SEHNR and CDR2 FQNEAQ (reference sequence). The CDR3 covers 14 residues. Trimming took 4 bases from V and 2 from J, leaving 12 bases between them. Here the CDR3 reads CASSSTGETYEQYF. The CDR3 bases are TGTGCCAGCAGCTCTACGGGGGAAACCTACGAGCAGTACTTC.

V is TRBV7-9 and J is TRBJ2-5; no clear D gene. Germline values: CDR1 SEHNR, CDR2 FQNEAQ (reference sequence). This CDR3 is 12 amino acids long. Trimming took off 4 bases at V and 0 bases at J, with 3 bases between the two ends. The CDR3: CASSSYQETQYF. In DNA, the CDR3 is TGTGCCAGCAGCTCGTACCAAGAGACCCAGTACTTC.